Shown below are 27 T cell receptor beta chains from a single sample sequenced in a study of blood T cell repertoires in COVID-19. Sequenced by immunoSEQ multiplex PCR; TCRdb stores in-frame clones only, minus some. The sample consists of fewer than 350,000 clones, roughly nine tenths of them appearing once. Sequenced material: peripheral blood. The source of these receptors is a woman in her twenties or thirties with COVID-19, enrolled during active disease.

Comments on this clone: The sample carries other DNA sequences with the same CDR3. The chain combines TRBV27 with TRBJ1-1; D is ambiguous. Germline V gene sequence: CDR1 MNHEY, CDR2 SMNVEV (reference sequence). This CDR3 region has 11 residues. Deletions cut 6 bases from V and 7 bases from J, with 9 bases between. CDR3 nucleotides: TGTGCCAGCAGCCTAGGGAGTGAAGCTTTCTTT. Translated: CASSLGSEAFF.

In this sample, this clone turned up once. The rearrangement links TRBV10-1 to TRBJ2-7; 12 nucleotides line up with TRBD2. The V and J ends lost 6 bases and 2 bases, in that order; junction bases with no gene match: 2. From germline, CDR1 is WNHNN and CDR2 SYGVQD (reference sequence). The CDR3 covers 14 residues. The CDR3 region has the DNA TGCGCCAGCAGCCCTAGCGGGGGGGCCTACGAGCAGTACTTC. Translating gives CASSPSGGAYEQYF.

The chain links TRBV29-1 to TRBJ2-7; 7 bases match TRBD1. The CDR3 extends over 13 amino acids. J lost 2 bases, V lost 8 bases, and 9 bases had no gene match. CDR1 SQVTM and CDR2 ANQGSEA come from the germline V gene. CDR3 DNA sequence: TGCAGCTTGCCCAGGGGGTCTACCTACGAGCAGTACTTC. Translating gives CSLPRGSTYEQYF.

The genes are TRBV6-5 and TRBJ2-5; TRBD1 might be the D (6 bases). The CDR3 is made up of 11 amino acids. Trimming cost V 4 bases and J 7 bases, with 7 bases left between them. Per germline, CDR1 MNHEY and CDR2 SVGAGI. The CDR3 DNA sequence: TGTGCCAGCAGTTTACAGGGGACCCAGTACTTC. Residues: CASSLQGTQYF.

This chain links TRBV3-1 (or the pseudogene TRBV3-2) with TRBJ2-1; 8 nucleotides agree with TRBD1. V trimming: 4 bases; J trimming: 4 bases; junction bases outside the gene matches: 9. This CDR3 has 16 amino acids. From germline, CDR1 is LGHDT and CDR2 YNNKEL (reference sequence). The CDR3 spells CASSPPMRTGYNEQFF. The CDR3 DNA is TGTGCCAGCAGCCCGCCCATGAGGACAGGGTACAATGAGCAGTTCTTC.

V is TRBV7-9 and J is TRBJ1-6; TRBD1 is a possible D gene (6 bases). The germline CDR1 and CDR2 sequences are SEHNR and FQNEAQ (reference sequence). V lost 5 bases, J lost 7 bases, and 15 bases lay in between. There are 15 residues in the CDR3. The CDR3 is CASSPQGSANSPLHF. CDR3 nucleotides: TGTGCCAGCAGCCCCCAGGGGAGCGCGAATTCACCCCTCCACTTT.

The gene calls are TRBV4-2 and TRBJ2-5; 9 positions match TRBD2. CDR1 and CDR2 (germline): LGHNA, YNFKEQ. J lost 1 base, V lost 4 bases, and 7 bases had no gene match. The CDR3 consists of 16 residues. CDR3 DNA: TGTGCCAGCAGCCCTTATAGACTAGCGGCCCAAGAGACCCAGTACTTC. Amino acids: CASSPYRLAAQETQYF.

The V and J genes are TRBV6-2 or TRBV6-3 and TRBJ2-1; 7 bases align to TRBD2. This CDR3 has 13 residues. CDR1 and CDR2 from the germline V gene are MNHEY and SVGEGT. V shed 0 bases and J 12 bases; nucleotides not matched to a gene: 5. This CDR3 reads CASSYSTSYGQFF. CDR3 nucleotide sequence: TGTGCCAGCAGTTACTCGACTAGCTACGGGCAGTTCTTC.

The chain combines TRBV2 with TRBJ2-1, with D possibly matching TRBD1 (5 bases). V gave up 2 bases and J gave up 2 bases, with 10 bases separating them. CDR1 SNHLY and CDR2 FYNNEI come from the germline V gene. The CDR3 sequence is 15 residues long. The CDR3 here is CASSELSGTYNEQFF. The CDR3 region has the DNA TGTGCCAGCAGTGAACTGTCAGGGACCTACAATGAGCAGTTCTTC.

The chain joins TRBV5-5 to TRBJ2-7; D perhaps matches TRBD2 (6 bases). Trimming pared 2 bases from V and 4 bases from J, leaving 13 bases between. The germline V gene has CDR1 SGHKS and CDR2 YYEKEE (reference sequence). The CDR3 covers 14 residues. DNA for the CDR3: TGTGCCAGCAGCTTCTCCGGGGGTCCTTACGAGCAGTACTTC. This sequence encodes CASSFSGGPYEQYF. The full variable domain, in which reference TRBV5-5 and TRBJ2-7 provide the parts outside the CDR3, is DAGVTQSPTHLIKTRGQQVTLRCSPISGHKSVSWYQQVLGQGPQFIFQYYEKEERGRGNFPDRFSARQFPNYSSELNVNALLLGDSALYLCASSFSGGPYEQYFGPGTRLTVT.

The chain couples TRBV28 to TRBJ2-7; 8 bases are shared with TRBD1. J was trimmed by 2 bases and V by 5 bases; bases with no gene match: 8. The CDR3 consists of 15 residues. In germline, CDR1 is MDHEN, CDR2 SYDVKM. CDR3 coding DNA: TGTGCCAGCAGTCCGAACGGACAGGGTACCTACGAGCAGTACTTC. As protein: CASSPNGQGTYEQYF. Looking up the rest from reference TRBV28 and TRBJ2-7 gives the full variable domain: DVKVTQSSRYLVKRTGEKVFLECVQDMDHENMFWYRQDPGLGLRLIYFSYDVKMKEKGDIPEGYSVSREKKERFSLILESASTNQTSMYLCASSPNGQGTYEQYFGPGTRLTVT.

The V gene is TRBV6-5, the J gene TRBJ1-4, with TRBD1 matching 10 bases. J lost 10 bases, V lost 5 bases, and 4 bases had no gene match. Per the germline V gene, CDR1 is MNHEY and CDR2 is SVGAGI. CDR3 length: 13 residues. The CDR3 here is CASSPGTGVKLFF. The CDR3 region has the DNA TGTGCCAGCAGTCCCGGGACAGGGGTAAAACTGTTTTTT.

The V call is TRBV2, the J call TRBJ2-1; tentatively, D is TRBD2 (6 bases). Between the trimmed V and J ends, which lost 7 bases and 4 bases, there was a span of 14 bases. Per germline, CDR1 SNHLY and CDR2 FYNNEI. The CDR3 loop spans 14 amino acids. In nucleotides, the CDR3 is TGTGCCAGCACCCAGGTGGGGGGTTACAATGAGCAGTTCTTC. Encoded protein: CASTQVGGYNEQFF.

J is TRBJ2-7 and V is TRBV30, with a tentative D call TRBD1 (5 bases). Per germline, CDR1 GTSNPN and CDR2 SVGIG (reference sequence). Trimming shortened V by 1 base and J by 3 bases, and 10 bases separated the two germline ends. CDR3 length equals 13 residues. CDR3 sequence: CAWSADSLYEQYF. CDR3 coding DNA: TGTGCCTGGAGTGCAGACAGTCTCTACGAGCAGTACTTC.

CDR3 nucleotide sequence: TGTGCCAGCAGCCTGGACAGGGCCGGGGAGCTGTTTTTT. Its translation is CASSLDRAGELFF. J is TRBJ2-2 and V is TRBV5-8; TRBD1 matches 8 bases. The CDR3 runs 13 residues. From germline, CDR1 is SGHTS and CDR2 YDEGEE. V lost 4 bases, J lost 6 bases, and 2 bases stayed unmatched.

V is TRBV12-3 or TRBV12-4 and J is TRBJ2-1; D unresolved. This CDR3 comprises 13 residues. V was cut by 6 bases and J by 8 bases, with 14 bases left in between. Here the CDR3 reads CASSLMPPDEQFF. CDR3 DNA: TGTGCCAGCAGCCTTATGCCCCCGGATGAGCAGTTCTTC.

The chain links TRBV27 to TRBJ1-4; D unresolved. V was pared by 1 base and J by 5 bases, with 11 bases between. The CDR3 length is 15 residues. Germline CDR1 and CDR2: MNHEY and SMNVEV (reference sequence). CDR3 in amino acids: CASSLFSTPNEKLFF. CDR3 sequence (DNA): TGTGCCAGCAGTTTATTCTCGACACCGAATGAAAAACTGTTTTTT.

V is TRBV5-1 and J is TRBJ1-2, with 8 bases aligning to TRBD1. This CDR3 is built from 17 residues. Germline V gene lookup returns CDR1 SGHRS and CDR2 YFSETQ. V shed 0 bases and J 4 bases; nucleotides not matched to a gene: 11. The CDR3 protein is CASSLEGRTGLRYGYTF. The CDR3, as DNA: TGCGCCAGCAGCTTGGAGGGAAGGACAGGGCTTCGCTATGGCTACACCTTC.

CDR3 DNA: TGCGCCAGCCCCCCTCAGGACAGGGAAGAGACCCAGTACTTC. It yields the protein CASPPQDREETQYF. The chain carries TRBV10-1 and TRBJ2-5; 8 bases are a match to TRBD1. The germline CDR1 and CDR2 sequences are WNHNN and SYGVQD (reference sequence). With V trimmed by 8 bases and J by 3 bases, 8 bases remained unmatched. This CDR3 has 14 amino acids.

The chain links TRBV15 to TRBJ1-5; TRBD1 agrees at 12 bases. Germline values: CDR1 LNHNV, CDR2 YYDKDF (reference sequence). The V and J ends lost 5 bases and 6 bases, in that order; junction bases with no gene match: 14. CDR3 size: 18 residues. CDR3 coding DNA: TGTGCCACCAGCTACTTCTGGGACAGGGGGCGCGGAAGTCAGCCCCAGCATTTT. Translated, it gives CATSYFWDRGRGSQPQHF.

This chain uses TRBV7-9 with TRBJ1-2; TRBD1 agrees at 12 bases. The CDR3 contains 17 residues. The germline V gene encodes CDR1 SEHNR and CDR2 FQNEAQ (reference sequence). Unmatched junction bases numbered 8, after V lost 6 bases and J lost 0 bases. CDR3 DNA sequence: TGTGCCAGCAGACAAGGGGGGACAGGGGGCTCTAACTATGGCTACACCTTC. Its translation: CASRQGGTGGSNYGYTF.

V usage is TRBV5-1 and J usage is TRBJ2-5; 8 bases are shared with TRBD1. From germline, CDR1 is SGHRS and CDR2 YFSETQ. The CDR3 length is 16 residues. The ends lost 0 bases at V and 4 bases at J; junction bases unmatched: 8. The CDR3 DNA sequence: TGCGCCAGCAGCTTGGGTGGACAGGGAAGAGGAGAGACCCAGTACTTC. Translation gives CASSLGGQGRGETQYF.

The genes are TRBV11-2 and TRBJ2-7; TRBD1 aligns across 11 bases. V was pared by 3 bases and J by 3 bases, with 4 bases of the junction left unmatched. Germline CDR1 reads SGHAT; CDR2 reads FQNNGV. The CDR3 totals 15 residues. The CDR3 region is CASSFGDRGGYEQYF. For the CDR3, the DNA is TGTGCCAGCAGCTTCGGGGACAGGGGGGGCTACGAGCAGTACTTC.

The rearrangement links TRBV4-1 to TRBJ1-3; TRBD1 is a possible D gene (6 bases). Germline assignment: CDR1 MGHRA and CDR2 YSYEKL. Trimming took 0 bases from V and 2 from J, leaving 8 bases between them. The CDR3 length is 15 residues. For the CDR3, the DNA is TGCGCCAGCAGCCAAGAGCAGGGGACTGGAAACACCATATATTTT. Encoded protein: CASSQEQGTGNTIYF.

The rearrangement joins TRBV5-1 to TRBJ2-5, with a weak D call TRBD1 (6 bases). CDR1 and CDR2 from the germline V gene are SGHRS and YFSETQ. The CDR3 contains 16 residues. The V and J ends lost 5 bases and 2 bases respectively, with 19 bases between them. Here the CDR3 DNA reads TGCGCCAGCAGTAGCCAAGACAGGCGAGTACAAGAGACCCAGTACTTC. It yields the protein CASSSQDRRVQETQYF.

The chain links TRBV24-1 to TRBJ2-2; D possibly corresponds to TRBD2 (6 bases). CDR3 length: 14 amino acids. The germline gives CDR1 KGHDR, CDR2 SFDVKD. V lost 2 bases and J lost 6, with 9 bases in between. The CDR3 region is CATSDSGGPGELFF. As DNA, the CDR3 is TGTGCCACCAGTGATTCCGGGGGTCCCGGGGAGCTGTTTTTT.

The chain carries TRBV28 and TRBJ1-2; no definite D call. The CDR3 runs 14 residues. Germline V CDR1 and CDR2: MDHEN, SYDVKM. Trimming stripped 5 bases from V and 5 bases from J, with 15 bases between. Here the CDR3 reads CASSQAGFLYGYTF. The DNA of the CDR3 is TGTGCCAGCAGTCAGGCGGGATTCCTATATGGCTACACCTTC.